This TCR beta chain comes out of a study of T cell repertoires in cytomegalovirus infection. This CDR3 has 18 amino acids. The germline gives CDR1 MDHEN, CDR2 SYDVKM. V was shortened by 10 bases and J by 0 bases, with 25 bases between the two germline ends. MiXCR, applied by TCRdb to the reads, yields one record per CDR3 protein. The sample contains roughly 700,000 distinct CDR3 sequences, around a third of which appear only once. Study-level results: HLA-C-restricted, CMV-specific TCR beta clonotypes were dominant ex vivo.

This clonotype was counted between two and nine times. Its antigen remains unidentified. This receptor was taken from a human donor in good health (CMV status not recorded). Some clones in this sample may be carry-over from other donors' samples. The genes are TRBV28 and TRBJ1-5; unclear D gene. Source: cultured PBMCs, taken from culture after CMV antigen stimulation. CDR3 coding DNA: TGTGCCACCACTGGACCCCGGGCCACACTAGTTAGCAATCAGCCCCAGCATTTT. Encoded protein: CATTGPRATLVSNQPQHF.